This T cell receptor beta chain was found in a study of cytomegalovirus exposure and HLA in healthy donors. About the study: As released early, the data held 85 million to 95 million unique TCRs from HLA-typed donors. Points from the study as a whole: Usually a TCR sequence was rare, but some public TCRs were found in many donors. Indistinguishability led to the exclusion of some V segments, TRBV6-2 and TRBV6-3 included. Researchers had no immune exposure information except CMV serostatus available.

The PCR contained 60 Vbeta and 13 Jbeta primers. Libraries were prepared by immunoSEQ multiplex PCR; TCRdb keeps only in-frame clonotypes and omits some of them. This table has some 210,000 clones, about 87% appearing once. Concerning this clone itself: Its matching antigen is unknown.

The CDR3 runs 12 residues. Germline values: CDR1 LNHDA, CDR2 SQIVND (reference sequence). V dropped 4 bases and J dropped 3 bases, with 7 bases sitting between them. The J gene is TRBJ2-7, the V gene TRBV19; possibly TRBD2 for D (5 bases). The sample comprised PBMCs. The clonotype was recovered from a young man in good health and CMV-seronegative. CDR3 region: CASSTGIYEQYF. CDR3 DNA: TGTGCCAGTAGTACCGGGATCTACGAGCAGTACTTC.